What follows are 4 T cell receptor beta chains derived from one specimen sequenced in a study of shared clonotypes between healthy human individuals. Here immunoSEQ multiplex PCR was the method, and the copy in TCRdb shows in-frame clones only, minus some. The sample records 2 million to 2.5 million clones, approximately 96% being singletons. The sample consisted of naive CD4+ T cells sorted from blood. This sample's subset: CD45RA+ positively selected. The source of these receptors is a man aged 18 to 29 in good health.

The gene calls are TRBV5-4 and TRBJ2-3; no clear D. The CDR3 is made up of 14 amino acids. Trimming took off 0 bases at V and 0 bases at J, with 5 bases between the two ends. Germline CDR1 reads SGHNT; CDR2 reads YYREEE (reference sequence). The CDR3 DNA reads TGTGCCAGCAGCTTGGTCCCCAGCACAGATACGCAGTATTTT. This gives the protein CASSLVPSTDTQYF. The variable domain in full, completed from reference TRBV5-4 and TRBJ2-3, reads ETGVTQSPTHLIKTRGQQVTLRCSSQSGHNTVSWYQQALGQGPQFIFQYYREEENGRGNFPPRFSGLQFPNYSSELNVNALELDDSALYLCASSLVPSTDTQYFGPGTRLTVL.

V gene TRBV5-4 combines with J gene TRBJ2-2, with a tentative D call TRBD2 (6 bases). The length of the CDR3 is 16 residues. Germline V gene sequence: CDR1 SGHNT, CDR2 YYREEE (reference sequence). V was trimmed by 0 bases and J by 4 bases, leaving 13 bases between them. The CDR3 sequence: CASSLGGDGRTGELFF. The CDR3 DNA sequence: TGTGCCAGCAGCTTGGGCGGGGACGGTCGCACCGGGGAGCTGTTTTTT.

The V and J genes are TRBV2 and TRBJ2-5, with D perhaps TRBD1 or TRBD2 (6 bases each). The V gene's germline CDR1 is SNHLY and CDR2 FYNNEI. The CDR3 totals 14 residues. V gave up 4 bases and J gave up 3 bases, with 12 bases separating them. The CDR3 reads CASSGQEREETQYF. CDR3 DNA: TGTGCCAGCAGTGGACAGGAGCGGGAAGAGACCCAGTACTTC.

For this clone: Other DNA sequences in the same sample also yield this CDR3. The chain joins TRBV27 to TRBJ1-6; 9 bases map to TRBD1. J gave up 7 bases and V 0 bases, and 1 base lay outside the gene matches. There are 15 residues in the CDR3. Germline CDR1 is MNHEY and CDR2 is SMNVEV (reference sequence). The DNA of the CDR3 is TGTGCCAGCAGTTTATCCGGGACAGGGAATTCACCCCTCCACTTT. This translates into CASSLSGTGNSPLHF.